The clone carrying this TCR beta chain was seen ten or more times. Its antigen is undetermined. EMRA cells were CD45RA+CD27-, and effector memory cells CD45RA-CD27-. The CDR3 has 14 residues. The V end was cut by 0 bases, the J end by 2 bases, with 10 bases between. The germline gives CDR1 DFQATT, CDR2 SNEGSKA (reference sequence). An equimolar mix of two oligonucleotides served as the beta constant-region primer for TRBC1 and TRBC2. Four rounds of PCR amplified the ligated cDNA using nested alpha and beta constant-region primers plus SP2. MiXCR, applied by TCRdb to the UMI-ligation and nested PCR reads, yields one record per CDR3 protein. The sample comprises tens of thousands of distinct CDR3 sequences, around 18% of which are singletons, and about 3% rests with the top ten. The record originates from a study of naive and memory T cell subsets. Study-wide points: Over 90% of naive TCR sequences appeared only once, unlike memory subsets.

The TCR originated in a human donor in good health. Material for sequencing was effector memory CD4+ T cells from blood. Subset specified: effector memory, CD45RA- CD27-. The chain carries TRBV20-1 and TRBJ1-2; weak D call: TRBD1 (5 bases). The CDR3: CSARDQRGNYGYTF. The CDR3 DNA follows: TGCAGTGCTAGAGATCAACGGGGGAACTATGGCTACACCTTC.